These T cell receptor beta chains were read from a single sample in a study of OX40 agonist ivuxolimab in advanced cancers. Generated by immunoSEQ multiplex PCR, the TCRdb table keeps only in-frame clones and is missing some. The sample shows roughly 60,000 clones, around 86% of them seen only once. The sequences come from CD4+ or CD8+ T cells sorted from blood, collected in a trial of the OX40 agonist ivuxolimab. The origin of the receptors is an adult with an advanced solid tumor such as melanoma, head and neck, liver or kidney cancer. Each CDR3 is given with its conserved first and last residue. D genes are given only for firm matches. The size entry is marked missing in some rows and otherwise reads once, few, many or a size class.

v_call	clone_size	j_call	d_call	cdr3_nt	cdr3_aa
TRBV27	NA	TRBJ2-3	NA	TGTGCCAGCAGTTTTATCCCCTTATCCCCCACAGATACGCAGTATTTT	CASSFIPLSPTDTQYF
TRBV18	NA	TRBJ2-2	NA	TGTGCCAGCTCACCCCCTCGGCCGAACACCGGGGAGCTGTTTTTT	CASSPPRPNTGELFF
TRBV2	NA	TRBJ1-2	NA	TGTGCCAGCAGTGAATATGGCAGCTTTAACTATGGCTACACCTTC	CASSEYGSFNYGYTF
TRBV4-1	NA	TRBJ2-7	NA	TGCGCCAGCAGCCAAAACACAGATGGTAAACGCTACGAGCAGTACTTC	CASSQNTDGKRYEQYF
TRBV15	NA	TRBJ1-1	TRBD1	TGTGCCACCAGCAGAGCCGGGGACAGCACTGAAGCTTTCTTT	CATSRAGDSTEAFF
TRBV4-1	once	TRBJ2-7	NA	TGCGCCAGCAGCCAAGCCGGGCCCTTGTACTTC	CASSQAGPLYF
TRBV5-1	NA	TRBJ2-1	TRBD1	TGCGCCAGCAGCTTGGAATCCCGGGACAGGGCAAATGAGCAGTTCTTC	CASSLESRDRANEQFF
TRBV7-9	NA	TRBJ1-1	NA	TGTGCCAGCAGCTCGTGGAGGGTGAGGACTGAAGCTTTCTTT	CASSSWRVRTEAFF
TRBV7-2	NA	TRBJ1-1	NA	TGTGCCAGCAGCTCCACAGGGTTCTCTTCTGAAGCTTTCTTT	CASSSTGFSSEAFF
TRBV2	few	TRBJ1-6	NA	TGTGCCAGCAGAGGACAGCCCAATTCACCCCTCCACTTT	CASRGQPNSPLHF
TRBV29-1	NA	TRBJ2-3	TRBD1	TGCAGCGCACTGGGACAGGGGGCTTCAAATACGCAGTATTTT	CSALGQGASNTQYF
TRBV9	once	TRBJ2-2	TRBD1	TGTGCCAGCAGCGGGTTCTTGCCAGGGGGCGTGGGGGACACCGGGGAGCTGTTTTTT	CASSGFLPGGVGDTGELFF
TRBV5-1	NA	TRBJ2-7	TRBD1	TGCGCCAGCAGCTTGGATGGACAGGGAGACTACGAGCAGTACTTC	CASSLDGQGDYEQYF
TRBV5-5	NA	TRBJ1-2	TRBD1	TGTGCCAGCAGCCCTGACAGGGACTATGGCTACACCTTC	CASSPDRDYGYTF
TRBV19	NA	TRBJ1-5	NA	TGTGCCAGTCTAAAGGGGGGAAGCAATCAGCCCCAGCATTTT	CASLKGGSNQPQHF
TRBV7-9	NA	TRBJ1-5	NA	TGTGCCAGCAGCTTCTTACGGACGGCCCCGGAGTCTCAGCCCCAGCATTTT	CASSFLRTAPESQPQHF